The present T cell receptor (beta chain) was sequenced within a study of cytomegalovirus exposure and HLA in healthy donors (dated by TCRdb to the late 2010s). With respect to the entire study: According to an earlier analysis of several hundred of the donors, about 190 million T cells yielded some 110 million unique TCR beta sequences and 276 Gb of sequence data. Roughly 300 gigabases of sequencing data and 78 million or so unique TCR sequences were included in an early release covering under 650 HLA-typed donors. Of the 350 to 450 genotyped donors, 70% to 90% were placed in the genetic ancestry cluster associated with self-reported Caucasian donors. The study aimed to test whether signatures of past pathogen exposure could be identified by cataloging public T cell receptors. Using immunosequencing, the study profiled T cell repertoires from roughly 650 subjects and related those repertoires to cytomegalovirus serostatus. Along with the roughly 670-subject first cohort, a separate validation cohort of over a hundred different subjects was used. To predict cytomegalovirus infection status, the study combined high-throughput TCR immunosequencing, statistical association of individual TCRs with disease status, and machine learning. In a later analysis, previously published TCR beta repertoires from 666 donors were re-analyzed and high-resolution HLA genotyping was added so that TCR occurrence patterns could be studied. Rather than drawing on any new phenotypic data, the later analysis identified candidate immune exposures from TCR beta sequences and the way those sequences occurred across donors. An earlier analysis of 587 of the donors used high-throughput TCR beta sequencing to judge whether each TCR beta V gene segment behaved as functional or pseudogenic. Donor age, sex, ethnicity and CMV serostatus were compiled alongside the repertoire data. A later genetic analysis took genome-wide SNP genotypes for about 65% of the 666 donors and used that subset as a discovery cohort. All discovery cohort repertoires had been generated using a single sequencing platform. Class I and class II HLA loci were covered by the typing at four-digit resolution. The number of typed donors differed by locus: about 620-640 for A, B, C, DRB1 and DQB1; 500 to 550 for DQA1; about 600 for DPA1; and approximately 450 for DPB1. Because of strong linkage in the cohort, roughly five DR-DQ haplotypes were treated as single units for association and clustering. On average, roughly 200,000 unique TCR beta nucleotide sequences were sequenced per donor among 398 genotyped donors of the cohort, with around 19% of those sequences being non-productive. Overall study results and their limits: Most TCR sequences were seen in very few donors, while some public TCRs were found in many individuals. At a false discovery rate of 0.05, a later analysis linked around 15,000 TCR beta sequences to specific HLA alleles. A cluster of highly shared sequence variants was judged likely to represent a technical artifact of the sequencing pipeline. Roughly uniform sequencing depth across donors was assumed in presence/absence analyses, although this assumption may not hold. Strong co-occurrence of HLA alleles, especially DR and DQ, made assigning TCR associations to individual alleles difficult. A later genetic analysis reported fewer N-insertions in productive TCRs among donors in an Asian-associated ancestry cluster than the approximately 670-donor mean. Several of the top co-occurrence clusters appeared to be linked to parvovirus B19, influenza, CMV and Epstein-Barr virus, according to a later analysis. It was suggested by the authors that the approach could potentially be generalized to other disease states and immunological phenotypes. A total of some 180 TCR beta chains were listed by the study as associated with cytomegalovirus. The only immune exposure information available for the cohort was CMV serostatus. Because HLA typing was unavailable for some donors at each locus, only the typed subset was used in association tests. A further reported finding was that TCR beta sequences accurately predicted the HLA-A and HLA-B alleles for most subjects in the first cohort. V-gene and J-gene trimming of TCR beta chains was associated with a missense DCLRE1C variant in a later genetic analysis, and the association was replicated in an independent cohort. Correlated functional status among segregating V segments might reflect linkage disequilibrium, but an unknown experimental factor could not be ruled out. In both the original and validation cohorts, the classifier was reported to diagnose cytomegalovirus status with high specificity and sensitivity. In an earlier analysis of approximately 590 of the donors, most TCR beta V segments appeared in productive rearrangements about 87% or about 30% of the time, broadly matching IMGT annotations. A later analysis found that TCR association rates varied across HLA loci, with DRB1 alleles showing the most associated TCRs and HLA-C alleles the fewest. In this cohort, only TCR beta chains were sequenced, and detectable features were limited by the absence of alpha or paired-chain data. In vitro tests confirmed that a few of the cytomegalovirus-associated TCR beta chains recognize cytomegalovirus antigens. Some IMGT-functional V segments, including TRBV6-2 and TRBV6-3, could not be told apart with the 87-base-pair reads, so those segments were excluded. The earlier analysis of around 600 of the donors excluded 15 to 20 rarely observed V segments, including chromosome 9 orphons, because counts were too low. In a later analysis, HLA-associated TCR beta chains were found to be more clonally expanded and to have lower generation probabilities than equally common non-associated chains. A later analysis found that most CMV-associated TCR beta chains appeared HLA-restricted, with HLA associations seemingly driven largely by CMV exposure.

The method behind the library was the immunoSEQ multiplex PCR assay. For the multiplex PCR, a mixture combining 60 forward primers for TCR Vbeta segments and 13 reverse primers for TCR Jbeta segments was used. Amplification of the CDR3 region of rearranged TCR beta genes was performed with a multiplex PCR assay on genomic DNA. The Illumina HiSeq System was used to sequence the amplified TCR beta libraries as 87-base-pair reads. From the authors' description of their analysis: Across the 670 or so repertoires, a later analysis counted tens of millions of unique TCR beta chains, some 11 million of which were shared by at least two donors. Raw reads were error-corrected and collapsed into unique sequences by a nearest-neighbor algorithm in which closely related sequences were merged to remove PCR and sequencing errors. CDR3 sequences were aligned to IMGT reference sequences to assign V, D and J gene segments. For a sequence to be retained, at least a six-nucleotide match to both a V gene segment and a J gene segment was required. Rearrangements were called productive when the CDR3 lacked stop codons and stayed in frame with V and J; all others were non-productive. CDR3 was defined according to IMGT convention as the region running from the second conserved V-encoded cysteine to the conserved J-encoded phenylalanine. The earlier analysis of about 590 of the donors excluded sequences that lacked an unambiguous match to a single V gene segment. In an earlier analysis of several hundred of the donors, V segments were called functional above 56.7% productive rearrangements and were called segregating when the between-donor standard deviation exceeded 5%. A statistical classification framework was built for diagnosing cytomegalovirus status from the catalog of TCR beta chain sequences. In a later analysis, V and J genes were assigned by comparing TCR nucleotide sequences against IMGT/GENE-DB human TR gene sequences. In a later analysis, CDR3 sequences and most-parsimonious VDJ recombination scenarios were assigned using the TCRdist pipeline. A later analysis defined each TCR beta chain by its CDR3 amino acid sequence plus V-gene family, and excluded reads lacking a unique V-gene family. In a later analysis, fewer than 600 highly shared, low-generation-probability nucleotide sequences were removed to address suspected cross-contamination and a sequencing artifact. For each public chain, a later analysis derived a clonal expansion index from normalized ranks of inferred template counts within each repertoire. In a later analysis, generation probabilities were computed with a VDJ recombination model fitted to out-of-frame rearrangements, and the resulting probabilities were checked against IGoR. A later analysis scored TCR-TCR, TCR-HLA and TCR-CMV co-occurrence with hypergeometric tests, applying a repertoire-size bias correction to TCR pairs. To estimate false discovery rates, a later analysis permuted the HLA or CMV assignments 20 times. A later analysis grouped co-occurring TCRs with DBSCAN, adding TCRdist sequence similarity when clustering within HLA-allele-positive subsets. Repertoires with fewer than 30,000 or more than 120,000 public chains were left out of co-occurrence clustering, as were about 5 repertoires with anomalous nucleotide sharing. TCRdb took this table from immuneACCESS and kept in-frame rearrangements with V and J called. Such tables lack part of the clones; where checked against another copy, unresolved V genes explain under half of the gap, and the rest is unexplained. D and trimming come from the DNA, and the V and J calls and clone size come from that table. The sample contains around 150,000 clones, about 70% of them found a single time. Over 2.5% of the sample is held by the ten biggest clonotypes.

The cohort was made up of several hundred healthy bone marrow donors. At the time of sampling, all cohort members were nominally healthy, though unrecorded immune exposures were likely present. The donor tested CMV seronegative and was one of the 352 seronegative cohort members. A peripheral blood sample was provided by each donor, and peripheral blood mononuclear cells were used for TCR beta sequencing. The Qiagen DNeasy Blood Extraction Kit was used to extract genomic DNA from the blood cell samples. As for this clone: Its antigen is currently not known. No base-level quality is on record; no much larger clone is a single base apart.

Trimmed from V: 7 bases; trimmed from J: 2 bases; junction bases lacking a gene match: 9. Including the terminal cysteine and phenylalanine, the CDR3 comprises 16 residues. Left in the record is the CDR3 DNA by itself, 48 bases read in frame from the first base. From the germline V gene, CDR1 is MDHEN and CDR2 is SYDVKM. Sequencing used PBMCs. The source is a man aged 40-49 years in good health and CMV-seronegative. This sequence uses TRBV28 and TRBJ1-3, and TRBD1 matches 9 of the central bases. The sequence in DNA is TGTGCCAGCACCTCGGGACAGGGAATTGCTGGAAACACCATATATTTT. Its amino acids are CASTSGQGIAGNTIYF.